The T cell receptor (beta chain) under discussion was sequenced for a study of T-cell reconstitution after alpha-beta-depleted transplantation in children. This clonotype was found many times. No antigen is known for it. This CDR3 has 14 residues. Trimming stripped 1 base from V and 0 bases from J, with 4 bases between. Molecular barcoding with unique molecular identifiers was used for the TCRbeta library. TCRdb fed the PCR reads into MiXCR, producing one record per CDR3 protein. The table has 140,000 or so distinct CDR3 sequences, 8% to 10% seen once. Whole-study results and caveats: Several hundred rapidly expanded clones from non-depleted graft cells reportedly supplied alpha-beta T cells about two months post-transplant. High day-60 TCRbeta diversity in some patients came from surviving recipient T cells and thymic progenitors. After one year, T-cell counts and TCRbeta diversity mostly came from new T cells.

Sequences were derived from PBMCs, mostly from graft donor cells, sampled 180 days after TCRalphabeta/CD19-depleted stem cell transplant. The source is a female patient under 10 years old who had a stem cell transplant for congenital amegakaryocytic thrombocytopenia, so the T cells may come from the graft donor. V and J are TRBV12-3 or TRBV12-4 and TRBJ1-3; D uncertain. The DNA for the CDR3 is TGTGCCAGCAGTTTAGGAGCCTCTGGAAACACCATATATTTT. Its protein is CASSLGASGNTIYF.